These 19 T cell receptor beta chains share one sample of origin, sequenced in a study of beta chain features in type 1 diabetes (dated by TCRdb to about 2018). The library was built by means of the immunoSEQ multiplex PCR assay. The High Capacity cDNA Reverse Transcription Kit was used to reverse transcribe all of the isolated RNA, meaning that expressed TCRB transcripts were what got sequenced. TCRdb obtained this table from immuneACCESS and retained in-frame rearrangements with V and J assigned. These tables miss some clones; where compared with another copy, unresolved V genes account for less than half of the shortfall, and the remainder is unexplained. This sample lists hundreds of thousands of clones; roughly 8% were detected once. The top ten constitute 0.44% of the sample. The sequencing sample was made of central memory CD4+ T cells from blood. The receptors originated from a woman aged 18 to 35 in good health.

At least ten counts were recorded for this clone. This chain links TRBV7-8 with TRBJ2-3; 8 bases match TRBD1. The CDR3 covers 16 residues. The ends lost 4 bases at V and 6 bases at J; junction bases unmatched: 12. Germline CDR1 is SGHVS and CDR2 is FQNEAQ. CDR3 nucleotide sequence: TGTGCCAGCAGCTCCGGGACAGGCGGGTCAGGCGATACGCAGTATTTT. Protein product: CASSSGTGGSGDTQYF.

V usage is TRBV13 and J usage is TRBJ2-7; D perhaps matches TRBD1 (5 bases). The CDR3 extends over 14 amino acids. Looked up from germline, CDR1 is PRHDT and CDR2 is FYEKMQ (reference sequence). The ends were cut back, 0 bases at V and 4 bases at J, with 10 bases in the middle. The CDR3 DNA reads TGTGCCAGCAGCTTAGGAGGTAACAGGTACGAGCAGTACTTC. This translates into CASSLGGNRYEQYF. Variable domain in full (rest from reference TRBV13 and TRBJ2-7): AAGVIQSPRHLIKEKRETATLKCYPIPRHDTVYWYQQGPGQDPQFLISFYEKMQSDKGSIPDRFSAQQFSDYHSELNMSSLELGDSALYFCASSLGGNRYEQYFGPGTRLTVT.

The chain combines TRBV7-8 with TRBJ1-3; perhaps TRBD1 as D (5 bases). The CDR3 is 13 amino acids. The V end lost 4 bases, the J end lost 9 bases, and 13 bases lay between the germline ends. The germline V gene has CDR1 SGHVS and CDR2 FQNEAQ. CDR3 residues: CASSSGRGGTIYF. CDR3 DNA sequence: TGTGCCAGCAGCTCTGGCCGTGGGGGCACCATATATTTT.

This clone was detected ten times or more. The chain uses TRBV2 and TRBJ1-1; tentative D call: TRBD1 (5 bases). Trimming cost V 5 bases and J 4 bases, with 11 bases left between them. The germline V gene has CDR1 SNHLY and CDR2 FYNNEI. The CDR3 is made up of 13 amino acids. The CDR3 nucleotides read TGTGCCAGCAGTTCCGGGGGTTTCACTGAAGCTTTCTTT. It encodes CASSSGGFTEAFF.

This clone was seen a few times. The chain is built from TRBV28 and TRBJ1-2; D might be TRBD1 (6 bases). The V gene lost 7 bases and the J gene lost 2 bases, with 11 bases spanning the gap. CDR1 and CDR2 from the germline V gene are MDHEN and SYDVKM. This CDR3 comprises 13 residues. CDR3 bases: TGTGCCAGCATCCCGGACAGAAACTATGGCTACACCTTC. Its translation is CASIPDRNYGYTF.

The genes are TRBV7-2 and TRBJ2-5; unclear D gene. The germline V gene has CDR1 SGHTA and CDR2 FQGNSA. Trimming removed 1 base from V and 7 bases from J, with 7 bases in between. The CDR3 contains 12 residues. Here the CDR3 reads CASSLDYGTQYF. Written as DNA, the CDR3 is TGTGCCAGCAGCTTAGACTATGGGACCCAGTACTTC.

This clone was seen ten or more times. The chain combines TRBV7-8 with TRBJ2-1; D perhaps matches TRBD2 (5 bases). This CDR3 spans 19 amino acids. Per germline, CDR1 SGHVS and CDR2 FQNEAQ. V dropped 5 bases and J dropped 5 bases, with 28 bases sitting between them. The DNA for the CDR3 is TGTGCCAGCAGCCCCCCCCTATCAAGGGCGGGTCAGATCAACAATGAGCAGTTCTTC. It specifies CASSPPLSRAGQINNEQFF.

The CDR3 loop reads CASTRGGGRGYTF. The CDR3 bases are TGTGCCAGCACCCGAGGGGGTGGACGCGGCTACACCTTC. V and J are TRBV5-6 and TRBJ1-2, with D possibly being TRBD1 (6 bases). CDR3 size: 13 residues. The germline V and J ends were trimmed by 6 bases and 8 bases, with 17 bases remaining between them. Per germline, CDR1 SGHDT and CDR2 YYEEEE.

This clone showed up many times. V gene TRBV6-4 combines with J gene TRBJ1-1; D unresolved. The CDR3 runs 13 residues. The germline gives CDR1 MRHNA, CDR2 SNTAGT. Trimming left V 10 bases short and J 1 base short, with 13 bases between. Here the CDR3 DNA reads TGTGCCACCGCGAGGGAAGAGAACACTGAAGCTTTCTTT. It translates to CATAREENTEAFF.

This clone came up a few times. The J gene is TRBJ1-1, the V gene TRBV9, with 11 bases matching TRBD1. V shed 3 bases and J 3 bases; nucleotides not matched to a gene: 4. CDR3 size: 15 residues. Germline CDR1 and CDR2: SGDLS and YYNGEE. The CDR3 spells CASSAWTGGHTEAFF. The CDR3, as DNA: TGTGCCAGCAGCGCTTGGACAGGGGGCCACACTGAAGCTTTCTTT.

The table lists this clone with a few counts. The chain carries TRBV5-1 and TRBJ1-2; D might be TRBD1 (6 bases). The V gene lost 0 bases and the J gene lost 5 bases, with 8 bases spanning the gap. This CDR3 region has 13 residues. In germline, CDR1 is SGHRS, CDR2 YFSETQ. CDR3 bases: TGCGCCAGCAGCTTGGACAGGGTGTATGGCTACACCTTC. Its protein is CASSLDRVYGYTF.

The gene calls are TRBV4-2 and TRBJ2-7, with TRBD2 identical over 8 bases. Germline CDR1 is LGHNA and CDR2 is YNFKEQ. V lost 1 base and J lost 3; bases outside the gene matches: 11. The CDR3 covers 17 residues. Here the CDR3 reads CASSQVAGAGGIYEQYF. CDR3 bases: TGTGCCAGCAGCCAAGTCGCGGGCGCGGGAGGAATCTACGAGCAGTACTTC.

The V and J genes are TRBV18 and TRBJ1-2; 8 bases are shared with TRBD1. Germline loops: CDR1 KGHSH, CDR2 LQKENI. The CDR3 covers 15 residues. The V gene end was trimmed by 3 bases and the J gene end by 5 bases; junction bases not matched to a gene: 8. The DNA of the CDR3 is TGTGCCAGCTCACCGGCGGACAGGGTGGGGTATGGCTACACCTTC. This codes for CASSPADRVGYGYTF.

There are a few counts of this clone. This rearrangement joins TRBV5-6 to TRBJ2-5; TRBD1 is a possible D gene (6 bases). The CDR3 sequence is 13 residues long. V lost 4 bases and J lost 5, with 12 bases in between. Germline values: CDR1 SGHDT, CDR2 YYEEEE. The CDR3 DNA follows: TGTGCCAGCAGCCTAACAGGGTACGAGACCCAGTACTTC. Translated: CASSLTGYETQYF.

The chain is built from TRBV28 and TRBJ2-1; D remains ambiguous. V lost 1 base to trimming and J lost 2 bases, with 9 bases between them. Germline CDR1 is MDHEN and CDR2 is SYDVKM. CDR3 length: 15 residues. The CDR3, as DNA: TGTGCCAGCAGTTTATACAATAACGCCTACAATGAGCAGTTCTTC. Amino acid sequence: CASSLYNNAYNEQFF. The whole variable domain, filled in from reference TRBV28 and TRBJ2-1, reads DVKVTQSSRYLVKRTGEKVFLECVQDMDHENMFWYRQDPGLGLRLIYFSYDVKMKEKGDIPEGYSVSREKKERFSLILESASTNQTSMYLCASSLYNNAYNEQFFGPGTRLTVL.

The table lists this clone with a few counts. The J gene is TRBJ2-7, the V gene TRBV7-2, with 7 bases fitting TRBD2. The CDR3 is 15 residues long. In germline, CDR1 is SGHTA, CDR2 FQGNSA. V shed 5 bases, J shed 0 bases, and the junction held 7 bases outside the gene matches. CDR3 sequence reads: CASSRASGDSYEQYF. In DNA form, the CDR3 reads TGTGCCAGCAGCCGTGCGAGCGGGGACTCCTACGAGCAGTACTTC.

This clone came up many times. The V gene is TRBV2, the J gene TRBJ1-1, with D perhaps matching TRBD1 (5 bases). With 2 bases removed from V and 1 base from J, the gap between germline ends came to 11 bases. In germline, CDR1 is SNHLY, CDR2 FYNNEI. The CDR3 runs 15 residues. CDR3: CASSEQRQGNTEAFF. CDR3 nucleotides: TGTGCCAGCAGTGAACAGCGGCAGGGGAACACTGAAGCTTTCTTT.

This chain links TRBV5-6 with TRBJ2-5; tentatively, D is TRBD2 (5 bases). Germline CDR1 is SGHDT and CDR2 is YYEEEE. CDR3 length equals 12 residues. V was pared by 2 bases and J by 5 bases, with 7 bases between. The CDR3 protein is CASSFERETQYF. DNA of the CDR3: TGTGCCAGCAGCTTCGAGCGGGAGACCCAGTACTTC.

The rearrangement links TRBV7-3 to TRBJ2-3; 9 nucleotides match TRBD1. Germline lookup yields CDR1 SGHTA and CDR2 FQGTGA. The CDR3 covers 21 residues. Trimming removed 0 bases from V and 0 bases from J; junction bases left unmatched: 16. The CDR3 DNA reads TGTGCCAGCAGCTTAACCCCCGTAACAGGGGGCGTACCTTCTAGCACAGATACGCAGTATTTT. It codes for CASSLTPVTGGVPSSTDTQYF.